The 20 T cell receptor beta chains in this list originate from one sample, sequenced in a study of T cell responses to AZD1222 COVID-19 vaccine. Here immunoSEQ multiplex PCR was the method, and the copy in TCRdb shows in-frame clones only, minus some. The table lists approximately 110,000 clones, more than 70% of them singletons. The sample consisted of peripheral blood, taken 28 days after the second AZD1222 dose. The origin of the receptors is an adult who received the AZD1222 COVID-19 vaccine.

This clone appeared once. This chain connects TRBV4-2 to TRBJ2-3; 12 nucleotides agree with TRBD2. The CDR3 has 18 residues. With 1 base clipped from V and 4 bases from J, the junction kept 9 bases outside the gene matches. Germline assignment: CDR1 LGHNA and CDR2 YNFKEQ. CDR3 amino acids: CASSQVPSGGAGADTQYF. CDR3 in DNA: TGTGCCAGCAGCCAAGTGCCTAGCGGGGGGGCCGGCGCAGATACGCAGTATTTT.

This rearrangement joins TRBV7-6 to TRBJ2-5; D gene unclear. This CDR3 has 15 amino acids. V was pared by 2 bases and J by 0 bases, with 10 bases between. The germline CDR1 and CDR2 sequences are SGHVS and FNYEAQ. The CDR3 spells CASSLSLGDQETQYF. The CDR3, as DNA: TGTGCCAGCAGCTTAAGTCTTGGCGACCAAGAGACCCAGTACTTC. Drawing the rest from reference TRBV7-6 and TRBJ2-5, the complete variable domain is GAGVSQSPRYKVTKRGQDVALRCDPISGHVSLYWYRQALGQGPEFLTYFNYEAQQDKSGLPNDRFSAERPEGSISTLTIQRTEQRDSAMYRCASSLSLGDQETQYFGPGTRLLVL.

The chain uses TRBV11-2 and TRBJ1-4; 7 bases are shared with TRBD1. This CDR3 has 15 amino acids. V gave up 5 bases and J gave up 8 bases; unmatched junction bases: 11. In germline, CDR1 is SGHAT, CDR2 FQNNGV. CDR3: CASSPRQGSREKLFF. The CDR3, as DNA: TGTGCCAGCAGCCCGAGACAGGGAAGTCGAGAAAAACTGTTTTTT.

V gene TRBV19 combines with J gene TRBJ2-5; 7 nucleotides align to TRBD2. There are 14 residues in the CDR3. Germline V CDR1 and CDR2: LNHDA, SQIVND (reference sequence). Trimming cost V 3 bases and J 5 bases; bases outside gene matches: 6. The CDR3 DNA is TGTGCCAGTAGTATGGGGACTAAGCAGGAGACCCAGTACTTC. It specifies CASSMGTKQETQYF.

V gene TRBV3-1 (or the pseudogene TRBV3-2) combines with J gene TRBJ2-3; 8 nucleotides line up with TRBD2. V shed 6 bases, J shed 6 bases, and the junction held 5 bases outside the gene matches. Germline V CDR1 and CDR2: LGHDT, YNNKEL (reference sequence). The CDR3 spans 13 residues. The CDR3 protein is CASSRGGGDTQYF. For the CDR3, the DNA is TGTGCCAGCAGTCGGGGGGGCGGTGATACGCAGTATTTT.

This clone was found once. The chain links TRBV19 to TRBJ2-3; 9 bases are a match to TRBD1. This CDR3 comprises 13 residues. V lost 11 bases to trimming and J lost 2 bases; unmatched junction nucleotides: 5. Germline CDR1 reads LNHDA; CDR2 reads SQIVND (reference sequence). The CDR3 loop reads CAVRDRATDTQYF. CDR3 nucleotides: TGTGCCGTCCGGGACAGGGCCACAGATACGCAGTATTTT.

The chain has TRBV12-3 or TRBV12-4 and TRBJ1-3, with no clear D. The CDR3 is 11 residues long. V was cut by 5 bases and J by 8 bases, with 7 bases left in between. CDR3 nucleotides: TGTGCCAGCAGTCTCGGGGACACCATATATTTT. Protein sequence: CASSLGDTIYF.

This chain connects TRBV2 to TRBJ2-7, with 9 positions matching TRBD1. The CDR3 is made up of 14 amino acids. V was clipped by 7 bases and J by 1 base; unmatched bases: 5. CDR1 and CDR2 (germline): SNHLY, FYNNEI. The CDR3 sequence: CASTLGTGSYEQYF. The CDR3 DNA reads TGTGCCAGCACCCTCGGGACAGGGTCCTACGAGCAGTACTTC.

J is TRBJ2-1 and V is TRBV7-3; 7 bases are shared with TRBD1. Germline assignment: CDR1 SGHTA and CDR2 FQGTGA. The V gene end was trimmed by 0 bases and the J gene end by 7 bases; junction bases not matched to a gene: 12. This CDR3 comprises 17 residues. The CDR3 DNA follows: TGTGCCAGCAGCTTAACAGTAACAGGGGCCCTTACAAATGAGCAGTTCTTC. It codes for CASSLTVTGALTNEQFF. Full variable domain (outside the CDR3, taken from reference TRBV7-3 and TRBJ2-1): GAGVSQTPSNKVTEKGKYVELRCDPISGHTALYWYRQSLGQGPEFLIYFQGTGAADDSGLPNDRFFAVRPEGSVSTLKIQRTERGDSAVYLCASSLTVTGALTNEQFFGPGTRLTVL.

The chain has TRBV6-2 or TRBV6-3 and TRBJ1-1; TRBD1 matches 7 bases. The trim removed 5 bases at V and 4 bases at J, leaving 4 bases unmatched. CDR1 is MNHEY, CDR2 SVGEGT, per germline. This CDR3 has 13 residues. As DNA, the CDR3 is TGTGCCAGCAGTACGACAGGGATCACTGAAGCTTTCTTT. Its protein product is CASSTTGITEAFF.

The gene calls are TRBV7-9 and TRBJ2-1; 12 positions agree with TRBD2. CDR1 and CDR2 from the germline V gene are SEHNR and FQNEAQ (reference sequence). V trimming: 5 bases; J trimming: 0 bases; junction bases outside the gene matches: 11. This CDR3 is built from 19 residues. The CDR3: CASSALAGGLSSSYNEQFF. The CDR3 coding sequence is TGTGCCAGCAGCGCACTAGCGGGGGGCCTATCGAGCTCCTACAATGAGCAGTTCTTC.

The CDR3 spells CASSAPEGGETSTDTQYF. In nucleotides, the CDR3 is TGTGCCAGCAGCGCCCCTGAAGGGGGAGAGACTAGCACAGATACGCAGTATTTT. The chain recombines TRBV21-1 with TRBJ2-3; TRBD1 reflects the table's D call only, with no check against the DNA. TRBV21-1 corresponds to a pseudogene. This CDR3 comprises 18 residues.

V is TRBV2 and J is TRBJ2-5, with D maybe TRBD1 (5 bases). The CDR3 extends over 12 amino acids. Deletions cut 6 bases from V and 5 bases from J, with 10 bases between. Germline V gives CDR1 SNHLY, CDR2 FYNNEI. DNA for the CDR3: TGTGCCAGCAGGGGGCCCTACGAGACCCAGTACTTC. Protein product: CASRGPYETQYF.

The V and J genes are TRBV15 and TRBJ2-3; TRBD1 matches at 8 bases. The junction had 7 bases not matched to a gene; V was cut back by 8 bases and J by 3 bases. Germline V gives CDR1 LNHNV, CDR2 YYDKDF (reference sequence). The CDR3 runs to 14 residues. As DNA, the CDR3 is TGTGCCACCCTCGCCGGACAGGGTACAGATACGCAGTATTTT. It is translated as CATLAGQGTDTQYF.

The chain recombines TRBV3-1 (or the pseudogene TRBV3-2) with TRBJ1-1; weak D call: TRBD1 (5 bases). The V gene lost 2 bases and the J gene lost 8 bases, with 12 bases spanning the gap. CDR1 and CDR2 (germline): LGHDT, YNNKEL (reference sequence). This CDR3 comprises 13 residues. The CDR3 here is CASSQKGVGEAFF. Here the CDR3 DNA reads TGTGCCAGCAGCCAAAAAGGGGTGGGGGAAGCTTTCTTT.

This sequence joins TRBV6-6 and TRBJ2-6; 9 positions agree with TRBD1. Unmatched junction bases numbered 7, after V lost 5 bases and J lost 2 bases. The CDR3 totals 17 residues. The germline V gene has CDR1 MNHNY and CDR2 SVGAGI (reference sequence). CDR3 region: CASSLRTGAAGANVLTF. The CDR3 DNA follows: TGTGCCAGCAGTCTACGGACAGGGGCGGCTGGGGCCAACGTCCTGACTTTC.

V is TRBV18 and J is TRBJ2-7; D not resolved. Per the germline V gene, CDR1 is KGHSH and CDR2 is LQKENI. The V and J ends lost 5 bases and 4 bases respectively, with 6 bases between them. This CDR3 has 11 amino acids. DNA of the CDR3: TGTGCCAGCTCAGGGGTTTACGAGCAGTACTTC. Translated, it gives CASSGVYEQYF.

This clone was observed a single time. The rearrangement joins TRBV9 to TRBJ1-4; unclear D gene. The germline CDR1 and CDR2 sequences are SGDLS and YYNGEE. The CDR3 loop spans 15 amino acids. Between the trimmed V and J ends, which lost 0 bases and 7 bases, there was a span of 13 bases. Here the CDR3 DNA reads TGTGCCAGCAGCGTAGGTCGGAGCCGGGCTGAAAAACTGTTTTTT. It is translated as CASSVGRSRAEKLFF.

The chain joins TRBV5-1 to TRBJ1-4; TRBD1 aligns across 7 bases. J was trimmed by 8 bases and V by 4 bases; bases with no gene match: 8. This CDR3 region has 14 residues. The V gene's germline CDR1 is SGHRS and CDR2 YFSETQ. CDR3 region: CASSLRTGQEKLFF. The DNA of the CDR3 is TGCGCCAGCAGCCTCCGGACAGGCCAGGAAAAACTGTTTTTT.

Here the CDR3 reads CASSLQGADYEQYF. As DNA, the CDR3 is TGCGCCAGCAGCTTACAGGGGGCAGACTACGAGCAGTACTTC. The chain combines TRBV5-1 with TRBJ2-7, with 9 positions matching TRBD1. Looked up from germline, CDR1 is SGHRS and CDR2 is YFSETQ. The CDR3 extends over 14 amino acids. Germline trimming cut 2 bases from V and 3 bases from J; bases unmatched to any gene: 3.